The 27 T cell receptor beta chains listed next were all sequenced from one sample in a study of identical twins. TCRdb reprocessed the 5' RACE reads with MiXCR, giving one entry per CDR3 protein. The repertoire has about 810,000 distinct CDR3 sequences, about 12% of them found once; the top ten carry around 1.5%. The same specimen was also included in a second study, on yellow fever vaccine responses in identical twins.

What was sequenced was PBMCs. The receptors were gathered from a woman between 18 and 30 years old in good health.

The CDR3 is CSAAVSNYGYTF. The CDR3 coding sequence is TGCAGTGCTGCTGTATCTAACTATGGCTACACCTTC. V is TRBV20-1 and J is TRBJ1-2, with D hard to call. V was cut by 5 bases and J by 0 bases, with 7 bases left in between. This CDR3 comprises 12 residues. The germline gives CDR1 DFQATT, CDR2 SNEGSKA (reference sequence).

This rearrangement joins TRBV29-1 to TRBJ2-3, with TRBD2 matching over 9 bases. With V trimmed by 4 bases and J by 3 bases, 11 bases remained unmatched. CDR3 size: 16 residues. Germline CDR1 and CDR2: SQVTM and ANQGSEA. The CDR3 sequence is CSVVYSGGRETDTQYF. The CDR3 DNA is TGCAGCGTTGTTTATAGCGGGGGACGGGAAACAGATACGCAGTATTTT.

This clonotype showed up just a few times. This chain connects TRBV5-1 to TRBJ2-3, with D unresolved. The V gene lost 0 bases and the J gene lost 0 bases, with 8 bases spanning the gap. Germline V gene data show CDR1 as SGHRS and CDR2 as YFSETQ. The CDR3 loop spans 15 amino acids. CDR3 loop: CASSLAARSTDTQYF. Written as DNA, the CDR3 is TGCGCCAGCAGCTTGGCGGCTCGGAGCACAGATACGCAGTATTTT.

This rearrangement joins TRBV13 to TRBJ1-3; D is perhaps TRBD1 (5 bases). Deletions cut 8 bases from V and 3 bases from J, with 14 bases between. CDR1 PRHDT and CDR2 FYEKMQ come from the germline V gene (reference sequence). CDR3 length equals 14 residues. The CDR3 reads CASVLGQGGNTIYF. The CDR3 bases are TGTGCCAGCGTATTGGGGCAGGGTGGAAACACCATATATTTT.

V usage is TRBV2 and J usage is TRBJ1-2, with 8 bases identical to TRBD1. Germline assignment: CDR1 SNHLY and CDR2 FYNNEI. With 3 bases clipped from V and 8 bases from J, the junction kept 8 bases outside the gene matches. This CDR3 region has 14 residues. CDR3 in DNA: TGTGCCAGCAGTGACAATGGGAGACAGGGGGGCTACACCTTC. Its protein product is CASSDNGRQGGYTF.

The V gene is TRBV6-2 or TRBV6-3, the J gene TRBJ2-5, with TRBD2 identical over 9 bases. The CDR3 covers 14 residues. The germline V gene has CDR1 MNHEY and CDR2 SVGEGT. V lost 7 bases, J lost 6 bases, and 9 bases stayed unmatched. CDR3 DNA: TGTGCCAGCAACTGGGGTAGCGGGAGTCAGACCCAGTACTTC. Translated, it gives CASNWGSGSQTQYF.

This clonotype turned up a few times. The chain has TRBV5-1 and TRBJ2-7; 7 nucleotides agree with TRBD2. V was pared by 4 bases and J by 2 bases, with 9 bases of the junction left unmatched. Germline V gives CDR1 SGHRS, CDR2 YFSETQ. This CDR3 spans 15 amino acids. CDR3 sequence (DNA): TGCGCCAGCAGCCAAAGCGGGGAGGCCCCCTACGAGCAGTACTTC. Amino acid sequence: CASSQSGEAPYEQYF.

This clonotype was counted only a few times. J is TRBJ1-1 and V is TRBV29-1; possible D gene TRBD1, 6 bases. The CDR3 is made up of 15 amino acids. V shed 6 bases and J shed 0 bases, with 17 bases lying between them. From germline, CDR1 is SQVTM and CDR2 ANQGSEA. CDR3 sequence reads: CSVQNGGAMNTEAFF. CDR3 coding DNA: TGCAGCGTACAAAACGGGGGGGCCATGAACACTGAAGCTTTCTTT.

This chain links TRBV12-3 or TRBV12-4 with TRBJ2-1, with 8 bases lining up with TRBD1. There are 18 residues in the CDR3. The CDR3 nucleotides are TGTACCCGCTGTTCCAAACTCAACAGGGGGAGCTCCTACAATGAGCAGTTCTTC. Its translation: CTRCSKLNRGSSYNEQFF.

The CDR3 coding sequence is TGCGCCAGCAGCTTGACCGGGGACACTAACTATGGCTACACCTTC. Amino acids: CASSLTGDTNYGYTF. J is TRBJ1-2 and V is TRBV5-1; maybe TRBD1 (6 bases). CDR3 size: 15 residues. The germline gives CDR1 SGHRS, CDR2 YFSETQ. V lost 1 base, J lost 0 bases, and 10 bases lay in between.

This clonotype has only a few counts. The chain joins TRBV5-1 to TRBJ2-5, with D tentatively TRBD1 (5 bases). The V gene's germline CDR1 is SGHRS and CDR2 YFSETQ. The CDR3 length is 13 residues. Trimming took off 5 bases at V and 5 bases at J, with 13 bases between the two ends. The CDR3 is CASSTGSWETQYF. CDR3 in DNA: TGCGCCAGCAGTACAGGTTCATGGGAGACCCAGTACTTC.

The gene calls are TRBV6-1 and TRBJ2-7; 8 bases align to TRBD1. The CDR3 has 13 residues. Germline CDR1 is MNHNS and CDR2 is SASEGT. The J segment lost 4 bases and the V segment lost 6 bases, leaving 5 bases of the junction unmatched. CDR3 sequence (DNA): TGTGCCAGCAGACGGACAGGGAGATACGAGCAGTACTTC. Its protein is CASRRTGRYEQYF.

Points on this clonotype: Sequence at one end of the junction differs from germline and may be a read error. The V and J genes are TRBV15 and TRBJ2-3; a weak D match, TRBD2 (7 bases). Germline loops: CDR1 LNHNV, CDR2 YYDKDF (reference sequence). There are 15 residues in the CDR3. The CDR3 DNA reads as TGTGCCACCCGCAGAGTGGGGGGGCGGTCAGATACGCAGTATTTT. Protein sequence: CATRRVGGRSDTQYF. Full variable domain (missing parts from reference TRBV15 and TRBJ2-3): DAMVIQNPRYQVTQFGKPVTLSCSQTLNHNVMYWYQQKSSQAPKLLFHYYDKDFNNEADTPDNFQSRRPNTSFCFLDIRSPGLGDTAMYLCATRRVGGRSDTQYFGPGTRLTVL.

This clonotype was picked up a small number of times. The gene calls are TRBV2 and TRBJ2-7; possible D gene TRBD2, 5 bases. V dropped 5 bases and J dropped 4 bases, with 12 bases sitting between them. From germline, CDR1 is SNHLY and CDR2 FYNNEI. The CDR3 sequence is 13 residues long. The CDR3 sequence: CASSRTSPYEQYV. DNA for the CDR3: TGTGCCAGCAGTCGGACTTCCCCTTACGAGCAGTACGTC.

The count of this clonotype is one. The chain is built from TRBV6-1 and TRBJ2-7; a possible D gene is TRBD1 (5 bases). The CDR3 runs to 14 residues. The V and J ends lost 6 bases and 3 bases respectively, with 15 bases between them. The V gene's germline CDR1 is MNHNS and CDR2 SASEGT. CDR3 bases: TGTGCCAGCAGATGGGGCGGCGAAGGCTACGAGCAGTACTTC. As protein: CASRWGGEGYEQYF.

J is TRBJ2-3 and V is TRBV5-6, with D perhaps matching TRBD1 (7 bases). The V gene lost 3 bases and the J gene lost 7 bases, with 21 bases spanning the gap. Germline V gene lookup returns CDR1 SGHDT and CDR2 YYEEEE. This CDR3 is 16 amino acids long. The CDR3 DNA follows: TGTGCCAGCAGCTCGAGGGGGCGGGGAATCGGATATACGCAGTATTTT. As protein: CASSSRGRGIGYTQYF.

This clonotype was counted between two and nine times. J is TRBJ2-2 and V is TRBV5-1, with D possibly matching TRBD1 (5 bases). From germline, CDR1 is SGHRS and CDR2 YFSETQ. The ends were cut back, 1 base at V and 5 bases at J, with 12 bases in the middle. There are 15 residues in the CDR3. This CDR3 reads CASSLLQERTGELFF. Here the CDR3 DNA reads TGCGCCAGCAGCTTGTTACAGGAAAGGACCGGGGAGCTGTTTTTT. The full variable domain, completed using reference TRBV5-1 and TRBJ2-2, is KAGVTQTPRYLIKTRGQQVTLSCSPISGHRSVSWYQQTPGQGLQFLFEYFSETQRNKGNFPGRFSGRQFSNSRSEMNVSTLELGDSALYLCASSLLQERTGELFFGEGSRLTVL.

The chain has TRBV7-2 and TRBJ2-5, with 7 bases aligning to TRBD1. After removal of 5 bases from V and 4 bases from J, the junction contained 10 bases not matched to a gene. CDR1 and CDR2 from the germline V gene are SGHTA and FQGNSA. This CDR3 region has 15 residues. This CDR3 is CASSPNRGGGETQYF. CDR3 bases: TGTGCCAGCAGCCCGAACAGGGGTGGCGGAGAGACCCAGTACTTC.

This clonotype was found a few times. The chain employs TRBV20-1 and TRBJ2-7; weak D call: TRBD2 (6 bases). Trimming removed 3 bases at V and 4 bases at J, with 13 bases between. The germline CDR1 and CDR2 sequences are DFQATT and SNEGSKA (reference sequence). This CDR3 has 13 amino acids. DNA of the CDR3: TGCAGTGCTAGCGAGTTCGGGGGATACGAGCAGTACTTC. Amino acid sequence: CSASEFGGYEQYF.

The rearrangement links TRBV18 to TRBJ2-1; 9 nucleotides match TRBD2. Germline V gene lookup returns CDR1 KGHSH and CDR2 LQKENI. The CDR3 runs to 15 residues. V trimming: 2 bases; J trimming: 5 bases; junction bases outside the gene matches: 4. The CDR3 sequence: CASSPVASGDNEQFF. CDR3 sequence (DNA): TGTGCCAGCTCACCAGTGGCTAGCGGGGACAATGAGCAGTTCTTC.

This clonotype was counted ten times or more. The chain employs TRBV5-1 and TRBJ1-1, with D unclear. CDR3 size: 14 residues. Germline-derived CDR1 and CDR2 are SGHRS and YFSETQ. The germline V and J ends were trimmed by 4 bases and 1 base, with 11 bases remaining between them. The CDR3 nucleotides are TGCGCCAGCAGCGACGGCGTTGGGAACACTGAAGCTTTCTTT. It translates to CASSDGVGNTEAFF.

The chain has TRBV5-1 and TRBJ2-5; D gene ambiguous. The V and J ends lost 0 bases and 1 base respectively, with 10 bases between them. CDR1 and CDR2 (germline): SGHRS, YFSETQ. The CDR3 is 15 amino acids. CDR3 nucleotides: TGCGCCAGCAGCTTGGCTTCTAGGTCCCAAGAGACCCAGTACTTC. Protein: CASSLASRSQETQYF.

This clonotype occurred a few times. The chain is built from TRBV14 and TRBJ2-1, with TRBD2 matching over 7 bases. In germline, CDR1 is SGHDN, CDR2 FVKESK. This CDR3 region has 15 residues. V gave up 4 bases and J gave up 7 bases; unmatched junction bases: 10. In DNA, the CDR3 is TGTGCCAGCAGCCCGATAATTGCGGGAGTAAATGAGCAGTTCTTC. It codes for CASSPIIAGVNEQFF.

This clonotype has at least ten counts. CDR3 sequence (DNA): TGCAGTGCTAGAAAGCCGGGGGGAACTAATGAAAAACTGTTTTTT. Translation: CSARKPGGTNEKLFF. This sequence joins TRBV20-1 and TRBJ1-4, with TRBD1 as a possible D gene (5 bases). CDR3 length: 15 amino acids. V was trimmed by 2 bases and J by 1 base, leaving 11 bases between them. Germline V gives CDR1 DFQATT, CDR2 SNEGSKA (reference sequence).

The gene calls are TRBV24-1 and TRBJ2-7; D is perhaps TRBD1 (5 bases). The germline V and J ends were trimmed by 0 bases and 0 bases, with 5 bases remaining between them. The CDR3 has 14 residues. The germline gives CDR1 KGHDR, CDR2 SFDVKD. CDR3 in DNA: TGTGCCACCAGTGATTTGGACAGCTCCTACGAGCAGTACTTC. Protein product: CATSDLDSSYEQYF.

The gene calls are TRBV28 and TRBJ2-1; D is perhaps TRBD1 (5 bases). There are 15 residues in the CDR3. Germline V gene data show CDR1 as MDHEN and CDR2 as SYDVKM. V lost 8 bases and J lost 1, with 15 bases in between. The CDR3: CASSAWTFSYNEQFF. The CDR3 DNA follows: TGTGCCAGCTCCGCATGGACATTTTCCTACAATGAGCAGTTCTTC.

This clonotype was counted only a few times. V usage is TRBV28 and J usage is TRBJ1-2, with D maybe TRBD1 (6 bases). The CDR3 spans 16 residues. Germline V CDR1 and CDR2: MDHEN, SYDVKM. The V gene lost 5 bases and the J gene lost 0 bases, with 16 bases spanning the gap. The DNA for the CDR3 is TGTGCCAGCAGTCTAACCGGACAGCCAACTAACTATGGCTACACCTTC. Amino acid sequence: CASSLTGQPTNYGYTF.